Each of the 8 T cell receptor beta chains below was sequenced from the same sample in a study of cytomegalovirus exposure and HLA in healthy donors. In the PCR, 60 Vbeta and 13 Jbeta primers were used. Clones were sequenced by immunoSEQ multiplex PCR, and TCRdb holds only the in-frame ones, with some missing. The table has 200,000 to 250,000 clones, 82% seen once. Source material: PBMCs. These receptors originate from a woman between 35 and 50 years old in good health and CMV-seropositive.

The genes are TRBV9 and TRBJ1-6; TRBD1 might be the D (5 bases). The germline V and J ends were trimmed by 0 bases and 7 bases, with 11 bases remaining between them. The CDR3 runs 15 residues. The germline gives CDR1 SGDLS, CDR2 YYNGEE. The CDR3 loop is CASSVEGKGNSPLHF. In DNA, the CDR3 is TGTGCCAGCAGCGTAGAAGGGAAGGGGAATTCACCCCTCCACTTT.

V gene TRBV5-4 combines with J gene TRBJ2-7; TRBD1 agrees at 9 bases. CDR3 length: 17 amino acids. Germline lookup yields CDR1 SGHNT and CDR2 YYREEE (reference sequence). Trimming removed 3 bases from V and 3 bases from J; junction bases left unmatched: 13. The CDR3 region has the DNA TGTGCCAGCAGCTCCGGACAGGGGAGAAAAACTCTCTACGAGCAGTACTTC. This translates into CASSSGQGRKTLYEQYF.

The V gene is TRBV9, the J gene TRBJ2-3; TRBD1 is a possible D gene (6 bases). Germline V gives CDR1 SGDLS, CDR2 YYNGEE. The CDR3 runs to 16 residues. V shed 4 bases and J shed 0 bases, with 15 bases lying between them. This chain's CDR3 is CASSPRQDLSTDTQYF. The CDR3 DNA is TGTGCCAGCAGCCCGCGACAGGACCTTAGCACAGATACGCAGTATTTT.

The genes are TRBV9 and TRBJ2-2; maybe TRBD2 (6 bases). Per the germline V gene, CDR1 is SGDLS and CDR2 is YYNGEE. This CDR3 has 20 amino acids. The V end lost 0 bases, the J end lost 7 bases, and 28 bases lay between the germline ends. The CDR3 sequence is CASSVESGSGRPRAGGELFF. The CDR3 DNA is TGTGCCAGCAGCGTAGAATCCGGGAGCGGCCGGCCTCGAGCGGGCGGGGAGCTGTTTTTT.

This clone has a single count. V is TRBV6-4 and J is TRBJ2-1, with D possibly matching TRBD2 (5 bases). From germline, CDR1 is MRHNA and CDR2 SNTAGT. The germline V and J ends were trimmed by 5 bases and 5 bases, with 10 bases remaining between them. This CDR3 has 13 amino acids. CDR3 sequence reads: CASSRRRDNEQFF. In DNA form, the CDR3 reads TGTGCCAGCAGTAGGAGGCGGGACAATGAGCAGTTCTTC.

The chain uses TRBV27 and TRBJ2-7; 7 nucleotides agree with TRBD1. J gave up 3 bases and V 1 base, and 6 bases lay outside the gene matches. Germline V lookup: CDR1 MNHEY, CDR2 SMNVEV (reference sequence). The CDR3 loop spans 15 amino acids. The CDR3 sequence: CASSLYTGAYYEQYF. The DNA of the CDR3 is TGTGCCAGCAGTTTATACACAGGGGCTTACTACGAGCAGTACTTC.

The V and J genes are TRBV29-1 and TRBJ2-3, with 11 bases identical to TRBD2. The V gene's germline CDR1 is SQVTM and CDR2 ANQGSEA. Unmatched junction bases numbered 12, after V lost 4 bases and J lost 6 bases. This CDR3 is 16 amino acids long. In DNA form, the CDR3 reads TGCAGCGTTGCATTTTCGCTAGCGGGAGGACGGGATACGCAGTATTTT. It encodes CSVAFSLAGGRDTQYF.

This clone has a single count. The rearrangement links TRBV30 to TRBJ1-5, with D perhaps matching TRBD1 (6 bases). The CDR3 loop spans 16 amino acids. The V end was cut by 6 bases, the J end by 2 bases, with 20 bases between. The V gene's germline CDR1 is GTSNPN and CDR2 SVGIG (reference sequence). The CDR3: CACVPRGARGNQPQHF. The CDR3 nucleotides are TGTGCCTGCGTCCCCCGGGGGGCAAGAGGCAATCAGCCCCAGCATTTT.